The clone carrying this T cell receptor beta chain was seen more than once but under ten times. This specimen belongs to a study of blood T cells in healthy people across ages. V gave up 1 base and J gave up 9 bases, with 16 bases separating them. Germline V gives CDR1 SGHAT, CDR2 FQNNGV. The CDR3 contains 15 residues. No fewer than 6 million PBMCs went into each sample. With a J-beta primer mix and a sample-barcoded 5' primer, a second PCR ran about 7 to 11 cycles. TCRdb independently ran MiXCR on the 5' RACE reads; one entry per CDR3 protein. The sample contains hundreds of thousands of distinct CDR3 sequences, 35% to 60% of which appear only once.

The sample comprised blood. The chain carries TRBV11-2 and TRBJ2-1, with D perhaps given as TRBD1 or TRBD2 (5 bases each). The clonotype comes from a man aged 80 or over in good health. CDR3 sequence (DNA): TGTGCCAGCAGCTTAGGCGAAGGGACCCGGCGTGAGCAGTTCTTC. This gives the protein CASSLGEGTRREQFF.